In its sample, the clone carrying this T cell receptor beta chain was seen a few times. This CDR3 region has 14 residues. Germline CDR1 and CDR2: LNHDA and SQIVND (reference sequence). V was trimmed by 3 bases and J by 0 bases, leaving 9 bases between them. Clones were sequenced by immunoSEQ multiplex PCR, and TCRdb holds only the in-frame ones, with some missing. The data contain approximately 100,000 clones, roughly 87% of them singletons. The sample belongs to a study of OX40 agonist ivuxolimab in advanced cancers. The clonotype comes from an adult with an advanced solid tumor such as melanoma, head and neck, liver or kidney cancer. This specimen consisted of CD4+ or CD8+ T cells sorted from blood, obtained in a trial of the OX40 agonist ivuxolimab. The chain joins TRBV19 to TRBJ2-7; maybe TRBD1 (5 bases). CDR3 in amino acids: CASSIQGGSYEQYF. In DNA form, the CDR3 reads TGTGCCAGTAGTATTCAGGGCGGCTCCTACGAGCAGTACTTC. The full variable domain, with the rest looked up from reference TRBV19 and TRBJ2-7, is DGGITQSPKYLFRKEGQNVTLSCEQNLNHDAMYWYRQDPGQGLRLIYYSQIVNDFQKGDIAEGYSVSREKKESFPLTVTSAQKNPTAFYLCASSIQGGSYEQYFGPGTRLTVT.